These T cell receptor beta chains were read from a single sample in a study of cytomegalovirus exposure and HLA in healthy donors. Some clones are missing from TCRdb's copy, which holds only in-frame ones; the method was immunoSEQ multiplex PCR. The sample includes fewer than 200,000 clones, less than 75% of them seen just once. The sample taken for sequencing was PBMCs. Receptors originate from a girl aged 5 to 17 in good health and CMV-seronegative. Each CDR3 is given with its conserved first and last residue. A D gene is named only where the DNA matches it firmly. Not all rows give a size; the values are once, few, many and, for expanded clones, a class.

d_gene,j_gene,len,v_gene,abundance,CDR3aa,CDR3nt
-,TRBJ1-1,13,TRBV5-1,-,CASSLGRNTEAFF,TGCGCCAGCAGCTTGGGTCGGAACACTGAAGCTTTCTTT
TRBD1,TRBJ2-6,19,TRBV27,-,CASSPQGAGSGSGANVLTF,TGTGCCAGCAGTCCACAGGGGGCAGGAAGTGGATCTGGGGCCAACGTCCTGACTTTC
TRBD1,TRBJ1-6,15,TRBV6-1,-,CASSEGTGGGSPLHF,TGTGCCAGCAGTGAGGGGACAGGGGGCGGTTCACCCCTCCACTTT
TRBD1,TRBJ2-7,14,TRBV5-1,few,CASSRRDSPYEQYF,TGCGCCAGCAGCAGAAGGGACAGTCCCTACGAGCAGTACTTC
-,TRBJ2-7,12,TRBV12-5,-,CASGLVRVEQYF,TGTGCTAGTGGTTTGGTACGCGTCGAGCAGTACTTC
TRBD1,TRBJ2-5,16,TRBV19,-,CASSRPGTGVGETQYF,TGTGCCAGTAGTAGACCCGGGACAGGGGTTGGAGAGACCCAGTACTTC
-,TRBJ1-1,13,TRBV13,-,CASSSGGRTEAFF,TGTGCCAGCAGCTCCGGGGGGCGAACTGAAGCTTTCTTT
TRBD1,TRBJ1-2,13,TRBV19,-,CASSIGGTGGYTF,TGTGCCAGTAGTATCGGGGGGACAGGTGGCTACACCTTC
TRBD1,TRBJ2-1,15,TRBV5-1,-,CASSLTGEDYNEQFF,TGCGCCAGCAGCTTGACAGGGGAAGATTACAATGAGCAGTTCTTC
TRBD2,TRBJ2-5,17,TRBV5-4,-,CASSLSVLAGGGETQYF,TGTGCCAGCAGCTTGAGCGTTTTAGCGGGGGGCGGGGAGACCCAGTACTTC
-,TRBJ1-1,12,TRBV5-1,-,CASSLGATEAFF,TGCGCCAGCAGCTTGGGGGCCACTGAAGCTTTCTTT
TRBD1,TRBJ1-2,16,TRBV29-1,few,CSVEEASGQGNYGYTF,TGCAGCGTTGAAGAGGCCTCGGGACAGGGGAACTATGGCTACACCTTC
-,TRBJ2-7,14,TRBV6-6,few,CASSTLGQSYEQYF,TGTGCCAGCAGCACTTTAGGACAGTCCTACGAGCAGTACTTC
TRBD1,TRBJ2-1,18,TRBV7-8,-,CASSYALGQGGITDEQFF,TGTGCCAGCAGCTACGCCCTTGGACAGGGGGGGATTACGGATGAGCAGTTCTTC